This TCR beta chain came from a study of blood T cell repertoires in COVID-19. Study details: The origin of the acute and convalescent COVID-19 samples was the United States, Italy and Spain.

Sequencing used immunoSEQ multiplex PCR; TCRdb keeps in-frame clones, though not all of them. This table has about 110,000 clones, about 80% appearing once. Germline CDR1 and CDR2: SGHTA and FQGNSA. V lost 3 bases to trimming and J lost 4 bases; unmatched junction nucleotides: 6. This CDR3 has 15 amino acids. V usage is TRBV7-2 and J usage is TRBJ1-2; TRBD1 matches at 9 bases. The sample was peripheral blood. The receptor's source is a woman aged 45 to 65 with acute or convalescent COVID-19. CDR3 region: CASSLWGQGSYGYTF. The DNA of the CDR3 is TGTGCCAGCAGCTTGTGGGGACAGGGAAGCTATGGCTACACCTTC.